This TCR beta chain was found in a study of shared clonotypes between healthy human individuals. Sorted-subset replicate PCRs used about 0.2 ug of genomic DNA. This amount corresponded to about 30,000 T cell genomes. Repertoires were generated with immunoSEQ multiplex PCR, while TCRdb's copy carries only in-frame clones and drops some. The sample holds about 120,000 clones, 68% seen once. HIV-negative, healthy adults without recent acute infections or vaccinations were the donors. Study-wide results and caveats: The authors expected sequencing depth to affect clonotype sharing among donors.

This clone has a count of ten or more. Antigen: not known. V lost 4 bases to trimming and J lost 2 bases, with 15 bases between them. The germline V gene has CDR1 MNHEY and CDR2 SVGAGI. The CDR3 has 15 amino acids. Sequencing was done on a sample of memory CD8+ T cells sorted from blood. Indicated subset: CD45RO+ cells pooled with CCR7-negative TemRA cells. This chain connects TRBV6-5 to TRBJ2-7; D not resolved. The clonotype was recovered from a young woman in good health. Here the CDR3 reads CASSFLSSLPYEQYF. DNA of the CDR3: TGTGCCAGCAGTTTTTTGTCCTCTCTACCCTACGAGCAGTACTTC.